This TCR beta chain originates from a study of blood T cell repertoires in COVID-19. Study at large: Acute and convalescent COVID-19 specimens originated in the United States, Italy and Spain. Sources were T cells, B-cell-depleted T cells, or PBMCs; the material itself was cDNA or gDNA.

Authors' methods: Counts of nucleated cells, estimated from reference gene primer amplification, were obtained. Here immunoSEQ multiplex PCR was the method, and the copy in TCRdb shows in-frame clones only, minus some. That table supplies the V and J calls and clone size; D and trimming were determined from the DNA. The data contain 250,000 to 300,000 clones, over 80% of them singletons. Germline lookup yields CDR1 MNHEY and CDR2 SMNVEV (reference sequence). The V end lost 5 bases, the J end lost 5 bases, and 15 bases lay between the germline ends. The CDR3 consists of 14 residues. The receptor comes from a woman aged 40 to 55 who had recovered from COVID-19. Sample: peripheral blood. The chain couples TRBV27 to TRBJ1-1, with D unclear. The CDR3 reads CASSPNPARTEAFF. For the CDR3, the DNA is TGTGCCAGCAGTCCAAATCCGGCGAGGACTGAAGCTTTCTTT.